These 26 T cell receptor beta chains were sequenced from one sample in a study of blood T cell repertoires in COVID-19. Only in-frame clones appear in the TCRdb table, and some are missing; sequencing was by immunoSEQ multiplex PCR. The data show 160,000 or so clones, roughly 87% seen once. The material sequenced was PBMCs or T cells enriched from blood (not recorded which). The origin of the receptors is a human donor with acute COVID-19. The donor label of this sample is uncertain.

The CDR3 DNA sequence: TGCGCCAGCAGCCAACCCCCGGACTGGGATTTCACAGATACGCAGTATTTT. It specifies CASSQPPDWDFTDTQYF. The rearrangement uses TRBV5-1 and TRBJ2-3, with a possible D match to TRBD2 (5 bases). The CDR3 extends over 17 amino acids. CDR1 and CDR2 from the germline V gene are SGHRS and YFSETQ. Trimming cost V 4 bases and J 2 bases, with 20 bases left between them.

V is TRBV25-1 and J is TRBJ1-6; D might be TRBD1 (6 bases). Germline CDR1 reads MGHDK; CDR2 reads SYGVNS. V lost 8 bases and J lost 0, with 11 bases in between. This CDR3 has 15 residues. The CDR3: CASVDRSSYNSPLHF. The CDR3, as DNA: TGTGCCAGCGTTGACAGGAGCTCCTATAATTCACCCCTCCACTTT. Full variable domain (missing parts from reference TRBV25-1 and TRBJ1-6): EADIYQTPRYLVIGTGKKITLECSQTMGHDKMYWYQQDPGMELHLIHYSYGVNSTEKGDLSSESTVSRIRTEHFPLTLESARPSHTSQYLCASVDRSSYNSPLHFGNGTRLTVT.

V gene TRBV15 combines with J gene TRBJ1-2, with D maybe TRBD1 (5 bases). V was clipped by 1 base and J by 3 bases, with 12 bases between them. Germline V CDR1 and CDR2: LNHNV, YYDKDF (reference sequence). CDR3 size: 15 residues. The DNA of the CDR3 is TGTGCCACCAGCAGAGTACAGGAAGGGGACTATGGCTACACCTTC. Protein product: CATSRVQEGDYGYTF.

The rearrangement joins TRBV27 to TRBJ2-2, with TRBD2 identical over 7 bases. Germline lookup yields CDR1 MNHEY and CDR2 SMNVEV (reference sequence). Trimming cost V 6 bases and J 4 bases; bases outside gene matches: 8. The CDR3 spans 15 residues. CDR3 nucleotide sequence: TGTGCCAGCAGCACGAGGACTAGTTCCACCGGGGAGCTGTTTTTT. Amino acids: CASSTRTSSTGELFF.

The CDR3 bases are TGCAGTGCTAGTCCGGGGGGCGGGGCTAATGAAAAACTGTTTTTT. This codes for CSASPGGGANEKLFF. The chain links TRBV20-1 to TRBJ1-4; D may be TRBD1 (6 bases). In germline, CDR1 is DFQATT, CDR2 SNEGSKA (reference sequence). Trimming took 3 bases from V and 3 from J, leaving 14 bases between them. The CDR3 is 15 residues long.

The chain is built from TRBV10-3 and TRBJ2-2; TRBD2 agrees at 7 bases. Looked up from germline, CDR1 is ENHRY and CDR2 is SYGVKD. This CDR3 contains 17 residues. V shed 4 bases and J 0 bases; nucleotides not matched to a gene: 8. Here the CDR3 reads CAISVLGGGSNTGELFF. The DNA for the CDR3 is TGTGCCATCAGTGTTTTGGGCGGGGGTTCGAACACCGGGGAGCTGTTTTTT.

The rearrangement links TRBV19 to TRBJ2-5; the match to TRBD2 covers 12 bases. The CDR3 has 16 amino acids. The germline gives CDR1 LNHDA, CDR2 SQIVND (reference sequence). Trimming at V came to 1 base and at J to 7 bases, leaving 7 bases not matched to a gene. The CDR3 DNA reads TGTGCCAGTAGTATAGTGGCTAGCGGGGGGGCCGGGACCCAGTACTTC. Its protein is CASSIVASGGAGTQYF.

This clone was seen a few times. This chain uses TRBV11-3 with TRBJ2-3; 8 positions agree with TRBD2. From germline, CDR1 is SGHNT and CDR2 YENEEA. V shed 5 bases, J shed 4 bases, and the junction held 8 bases outside the gene matches. This CDR3 is 15 amino acids long. The CDR3 coding sequence is TGTGCCAGCAGCCCCGCCGGGACTAGAGCAGATACGCAGTATTTT. Encoded protein: CASSPAGTRADTQYF.

The rearrangement links TRBV19 to TRBJ2-7; 9 bases map to TRBD1. CDR3 length: 15 amino acids. Losses at the gene ends were 7 bases for V and 2 bases for J; bases not matched to a gene: 9. Germline CDR1 is LNHDA and CDR2 is SQIVND (reference sequence). CDR3 protein: CASTQIGQGTYEQYF. CDR3 bases: TGTGCCAGTACCCAAATAGGACAGGGGACCTACGAGCAGTACTTC.

This chain connects TRBV28 to TRBJ1-2, with D possibly being TRBD1 (5 bases). This CDR3 has 14 amino acids. The germline V gene encodes CDR1 MDHEN and CDR2 SYDVKM. Trimming pared 7 bases from V and 6 bases from J, leaving 18 bases between. The DNA for the CDR3 is TGTGCCAGCATTCCCCCGGCAGGGAAGAATGGCTACACCTTC. This encodes CASIPPAGKNGYTF.

This chain uses TRBV4-2 with TRBJ2-2; D is unresolved. Germline V CDR1 and CDR2: LGHNA, YNFKEQ. Trimming pared 0 bases from V and 5 bases from J, leaving 13 bases between. The CDR3 consists of 16 residues. CDR3 in amino acids: CASSQDLTSITGELFF. Written as DNA, the CDR3 is TGTGCCAGCAGCCAAGATTTAACTTCTATTACCGGGGAGCTGTTTTTT.

The chain joins TRBV5-1 to TRBJ1-2, with 8 bases matching TRBD1. The CDR3 length is 16 residues. J gave up 2 bases and V 2 bases, and 8 bases lay outside the gene matches. From germline, CDR1 is SGHRS and CDR2 YFSETQ. CDR3 DNA: TGCGCCAGCAGCTTAGGAGGGACAGGAGCAAACTATGGCTACACCTTC. It encodes CASSLGGTGANYGYTF.

The chain combines TRBV7-6 with TRBJ2-5; D may be TRBD2 (5 bases). Trimming left V 1 base short and J 7 bases short, with 10 bases between. Germline CDR1 reads SGHVS; CDR2 reads FNYEAQ. The CDR3 is 13 amino acids. The CDR3 DNA sequence: TGTGCCAGCAGCTTAGGCGCAGAGGGGACCCAGTACTTC. Translated: CASSLGAEGTQYF.

The chain combines TRBV10-1 with TRBJ1-4; D is unclear. V lost 0 bases to trimming and J lost 4 bases, with 6 bases between them. CDR3 length: 14 residues. Germline V gene data show CDR1 as WNHNN and CDR2 as SYGVQD (reference sequence). CDR3 residues: CASSESGLNEKLFF. In DNA, the CDR3 is TGCGCCAGCAGTGAGTCGGGCCTTAATGAAAAACTGTTTTTT.

The chain uses TRBV5-6 and TRBJ2-2; perhaps TRBD2 as D (5 bases). Germline V CDR1 and CDR2: SGHDT, YYEEEE. Trimming stripped 4 bases from V and 6 bases from J, with 19 bases between. This CDR3 contains 16 residues. CDR3 region: CASSPHGLSGAGELFF. The DNA of the CDR3 is TGTGCCAGCAGCCCCCACGGACTTTCTGGGGCCGGGGAGCTGTTTTTT.

The table lists this clone with a few counts. The V gene is TRBV7-9, the J gene TRBJ1-1, with no clear D. Between the trimmed V and J ends, which lost 2 bases and 4 bases, there was a span of 8 bases. Germline CDR1 reads SEHNR; CDR2 reads FQNEAQ (reference sequence). The CDR3 contains 13 residues. In DNA, the CDR3 is TGTGCCAGCAGCTTAAAGGAGAGCACTGAAGCTTTCTTT. Its protein is CASSLKESTEAFF.

This chain uses TRBV4-3 with TRBJ1-2; tentative D call: TRBD1 (6 bases). V was trimmed by 0 bases and J by 2 bases, leaving 10 bases between them. The germline V gene encodes CDR1 LGHNA and CDR2 YSLEER. The CDR3 runs to 15 residues. This CDR3 is CASSQEDSLNYGYTF. The CDR3 nucleotides are TGCGCCAGCAGCCAAGAGGACAGTTTAAACTATGGCTACACCTTC.

This clone has a single count. The chain links TRBV5-1 to TRBJ2-7; a possible D gene is TRBD2 (6 bases). V was clipped by 7 bases and J by 0 bases, with 14 bases between them. In germline, CDR1 is SGHRS, CDR2 YFSETQ. The CDR3 loop spans 14 amino acids. CDR3 nucleotide sequence: TGCGCCAGCGGGCGGGGCTTGAGCTCCTACGAGCAGTACTTC. Encoded protein: CASGRGLSSYEQYF.

The rearrangement links TRBV19 to TRBJ2-5; D gene uncertain. V dropped 6 bases and J dropped 4 bases, with 12 bases sitting between them. The CDR3 is 13 amino acids. Germline lookup yields CDR1 LNHDA and CDR2 SQIVND (reference sequence). CDR3 residues: CASSTSLPETQYF. In DNA, the CDR3 is TGTGCCAGTAGCACGTCACTCCCAGAGACCCAGTACTTC.

V is TRBV6-1 and J is TRBJ2-7; 8 nucleotides agree with TRBD1. Germline CDR1 reads MNHNS; CDR2 reads SASEGT. V was pared by 4 bases and J by 5 bases, with 16 bases of the junction left unmatched. This CDR3 has 17 amino acids. The CDR3: CASSGRTGFVSSDEQYF. The CDR3 nucleotides read TGTGCCAGCAGTGGGCGGACAGGGTTTGTGTCTAGTGACGAGCAGTACTTC.

J is TRBJ1-4 and V is TRBV3-1 (or the pseudogene TRBV3-2); 12 bases agree with TRBD1. The CDR3 extends over 20 amino acids. Looked up from germline, CDR1 is LGHDT and CDR2 is YNNKEL (reference sequence). V shed 0 bases, J shed 7 bases, and the junction held 15 bases outside the gene matches. CDR3 sequence: CASSQDYPRDRGRPGEKLFF. For the CDR3, the DNA is TGTGCCAGCAGCCAAGATTACCCTCGGGACAGGGGGCGGCCTGGTGAAAAACTGTTTTTT.

The CDR3 nucleotides read TGCGCCAGCAGCTTGGATGGAGTCGGCACAGATACGCAGTATTTT. Its protein product is CASSLDGVGTDTQYF. The J gene is TRBJ2-3, the V gene TRBV5-1, with D unclear. The CDR3 is 15 residues long. Per germline, CDR1 SGHRS and CDR2 YFSETQ. V lost 0 bases and J lost 1, with 9 bases in between.

The chain employs TRBV30 and TRBJ1-4; possibly TRBD1 for D (5 bases). CDR1 is GTSNPN and CDR2 is SVGIG in the germline V gene (reference sequence). The CDR3 loop spans 14 amino acids. V lost 3 bases and J lost 5, with 13 bases in between. CDR3 region: CAWRGGLPNEKLFF. In DNA, the CDR3 is TGTGCCTGGAGGGGGGGTTTACCGAATGAAAAACTGTTTTTT.

The chain combines TRBV18 with TRBJ1-1; no firm D call. V was trimmed by 2 bases and J by 3 bases, leaving 10 bases between them. The CDR3 runs 14 residues. The germline gives CDR1 KGHSH, CDR2 LQKENI. CDR3 DNA: TGTGCCAGCTCACCAGGGCCAGGCGACACTGAAGCTTTCTTT. As protein: CASSPGPGDTEAFF. The variable domain in full, with the rest retrieved from reference TRBV18 and TRBJ1-1, is NAGVMQNPRHLVRRRGQEARLRCSPMKGHSHVYWYRQLPEEGLKFMVYLQKENIIDESGMPKERFSAEFPKEGPSILRIQQVVRGDSAAYFCASSPGPGDTEAFFGQGTRLTVV.

The chain is built from TRBV21-1 and TRBJ1-3; no DNA check was done on the table's D call, TRBD1. TRBV21-1 is an annotated pseudogene. The CDR3 consists of 14 residues. Here the CDR3 reads CASRWRRAGNTIYF. CDR3 coding DNA: TGTGCCAGCAGGTGGCGCAGGGCTGGAAACACCATATATTTT.

V gene TRBV6-6 combines with J gene TRBJ1-5, with 7 positions matching TRBD1. Germline V CDR1 and CDR2: MNHNY, SVGAGI (reference sequence). V lost 5 bases, J lost 2 bases, and 3 bases stayed unmatched. The CDR3 consists of 14 residues. The CDR3 protein is CASSPGGRNQPQHF. The CDR3 DNA sequence: TGTGCCAGCAGTCCAGGGGGACGCAATCAGCCCCAGCATTTT.